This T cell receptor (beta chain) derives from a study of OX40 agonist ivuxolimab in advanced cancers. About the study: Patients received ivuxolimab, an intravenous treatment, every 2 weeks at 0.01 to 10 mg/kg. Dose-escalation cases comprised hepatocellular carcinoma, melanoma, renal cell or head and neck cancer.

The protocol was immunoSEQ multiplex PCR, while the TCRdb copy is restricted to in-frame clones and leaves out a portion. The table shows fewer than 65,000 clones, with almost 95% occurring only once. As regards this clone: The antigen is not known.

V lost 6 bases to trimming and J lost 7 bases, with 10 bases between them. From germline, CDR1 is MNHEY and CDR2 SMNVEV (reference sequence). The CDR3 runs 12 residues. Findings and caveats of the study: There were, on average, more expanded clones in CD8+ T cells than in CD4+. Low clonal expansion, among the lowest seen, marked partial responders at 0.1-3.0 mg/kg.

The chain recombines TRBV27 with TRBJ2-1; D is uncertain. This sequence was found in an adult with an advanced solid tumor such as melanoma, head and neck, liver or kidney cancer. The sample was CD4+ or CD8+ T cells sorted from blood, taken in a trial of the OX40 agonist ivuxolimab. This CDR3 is CASSHGWNEQFF. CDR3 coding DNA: TGTGCCAGCAGCCACGGTTGGAATGAGCAGTTCTTC.